A selection of T cell receptor beta chains follows, all from one sample in a study of blood T cell repertoires in COVID-19. The table came from immunoSEQ multiplex PCR; TCRdb's copy has only in-frame clones and leaves some out. The top ten clones hold 3% to 4% of a sample with approximately 220,000 clones, about four fifths of them seen once. Sequencing input: PBMCs or T cells enriched from blood (not recorded which). The receptor source for this set is a woman in her 40s who had been exposed to COVID-19. The CDR3 runs from the conserved cysteine through the conserved F or W.

j_call	v_call	cdr3_length	cdr3_aa
TRBJ2-2	TRBV5-1	15	CASSFTGSDTGELFF
TRBJ1-2	TRBV20-1	11	CSGAIDYGYTF
TRBJ1-3	TRBV5-6	15	CASSSLVNSGNTIYF
TRBJ2-2	TRBV9	16	CASSPGSLTNTGELFF
TRBJ2-2	TRBV7-2	13	CAGGTGGPGELFF
TRBJ1-2	TRBV24-1	13	CATHRQGGHGYTF
TRBJ2-1	TRBV7-3	18	CASSLIPPGSGGNNEQFF
TRBJ2-3	TRBV18	12	CASSPRADTQYF
TRBJ2-7	TRBV7-9	13	CASSATGEDEQYF
TRBJ1-2	TRBV4-2	17	CASSQEGAVLTNYGYTF
TRBJ2-7	TRBV7-6	16	CASSHAFGGLTYEQYF
TRBJ1-1	TRBV5-6	13	CASLDTGVTEAFF
TRBJ2-7	TRBV27	13	CASRLAGSYEQYF
TRBJ2-3	TRBV6-2/TRBV6-3	15	CASSYASFSTDTQYF
TRBJ2-4	TRBV28	14	CASSPGLAKNIQYF
TRBJ1-2	TRBV4-1	18	CASSQDFRDATKDYGYTF
TRBJ1-4	TRBV19	17	CASSLRTGYATNEKLFF
TRBJ1-1	TRBV27	15	CASSLPGQGSTEAFF
TRBJ1-3	TRBV4-1	22	CASSQDRHLRPDREGSGNTIYF
TRBJ2-1	TRBV6-5	16	CASSYAGDRGINEQFF
TRBJ1-4	TRBV14	12	CASSQGTARLFF
TRBJ2-7	TRBV19	15	CASSLGTGRSYEQYF
TRBJ1-4	TRBV7-6	15	CASSSRGTNNEKLFF
TRBJ1-1	TRBV19	17	CASSPRQDLVVGTEAFF
TRBJ2-7	TRBV7-9	17	CASSSRSGLYDLYEQYF
TRBJ2-1	TRBV9	16	CASSVQPGQGFNEQFF
TRBJ1-1	TRBV7-9	14	CASILGQGNTEAFF
TRBJ2-7	TRBV4-3	16	CASSQDLQGREYEQYF
TRBJ1-1	TRBV7-9	15	CASSLSTGWDTEAFF
TRBJ2-7	TRBV11-1	16	CASSKTRSGQNYEQYF
TRBJ1-4	TRBV3-1/TRBV3-2	12	CASSPLRGKLFF
TRBJ2-5	TRBV15	15	CATSRDRSGGETQYF
TRBJ1-6	TRBV20-1	16	CSASSLKGSGNSPLHF
TRBJ2-3	TRBV27	18	CASSFGVLRLAGADTQYF
TRBJ2-3	TRBV4-3	15	CASSPIAGGLDTQYF
TRBJ1-2	TRBV5-1	13	CASSIDGDYGYTF
TRBJ2-5	TRBV4-2	16	CASSQEGSGGLQTQYF
TRBJ1-3	TRBV5-1	16	CASSLGQTSSGNTIYF
TRBJ2-2	TRBV18	16	CASRPGGGTNTGELFF
TRBJ1-1	TRBV28	18	CASSLSPWWGQGMPEAFF
TRBJ2-3	TRBV6-4	15	CASSDDGGAADTQYF
TRBJ1-3	TRBV19	15	CASTTGQLDGNTIYF
TRBJ1-2	TRBV18	17	CASSPSFSGQDNYGYTF
TRBJ1-1	TRBV28	14	CASSLSTGSQKAFF
TRBJ1-3	TRBV28	16	CASSSSGSGSGNTIYF
TRBJ2-3	TRBV4-2	18	CASSQETWDTASTDTQYF
TRBJ1-2	TRBV12-5	14	CASGLAGRLGGYTF
TRBJ1-6	TRBV18	15	CASSPIGTGVPPLHF
TRBJ2-3	TRBV24-1	15	CATSRGRAGTDTQYF
TRBJ2-3	TRBV11-3	15	CASSLSSGGADTQYF
TRBJ2-1	TRBV28	12	CASSTSVNEQFF
TRBJ1-2	TRBV6-5	13	CASRDAGIEGYTF
TRBJ2-5	TRBV7-7	14	CASSLNGGQETQYF
TRBJ2-3	TRBV21-1	17	CASSKERTSACTDTQYF